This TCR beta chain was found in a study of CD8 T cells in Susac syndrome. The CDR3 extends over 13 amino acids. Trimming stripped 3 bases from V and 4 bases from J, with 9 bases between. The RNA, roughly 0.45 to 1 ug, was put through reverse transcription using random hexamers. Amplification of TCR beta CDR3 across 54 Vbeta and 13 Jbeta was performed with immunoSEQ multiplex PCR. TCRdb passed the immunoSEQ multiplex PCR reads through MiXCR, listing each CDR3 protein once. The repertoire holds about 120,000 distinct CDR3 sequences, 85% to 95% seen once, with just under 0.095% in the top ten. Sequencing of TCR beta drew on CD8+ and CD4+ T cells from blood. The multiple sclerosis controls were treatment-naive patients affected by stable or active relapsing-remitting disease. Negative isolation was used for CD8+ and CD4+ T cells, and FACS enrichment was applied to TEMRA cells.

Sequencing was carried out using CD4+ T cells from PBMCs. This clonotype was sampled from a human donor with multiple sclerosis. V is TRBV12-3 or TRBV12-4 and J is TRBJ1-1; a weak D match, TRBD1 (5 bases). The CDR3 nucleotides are TGTGCCAGCAGTTTCAGGGAGGGCACTGAAGCTTTCTTT. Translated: CASSFREGTEAFF.